The 29 T cell receptor beta chains listed next were all sequenced from one sample in a study of cytomegalovirus exposure and HLA in healthy donors. The PCR made use of 60 Vbeta and 13 Jbeta primers. Sequenced by immunoSEQ multiplex PCR; TCRdb stores in-frame clones only, minus some. The sample lists 150,000 to 200,000 clones; 70% to 85% were seen once. Material: PBMCs. Every receptor here comes from a woman in her twenties or thirties in good health and CMV-seronegative.

Only one count was recorded for this clone. J is TRBJ2-1 and V is TRBV27; 14 bases agree with TRBD2. The germline V gene has CDR1 MNHEY and CDR2 SMNVEV (reference sequence). This CDR3 is built from 17 residues. V gave up 5 bases and J gave up 4 bases; unmatched junction bases: 7. The CDR3 loop reads CASSPLTSGRAYNEQFF. The CDR3, as DNA: TGTGCCAGCAGTCCACTGACTAGCGGGAGGGCGTACAATGAGCAGTTCTTC.

This chain joins TRBV9 and TRBJ1-2; 7 positions match TRBD1. The CDR3 totals 14 residues. Germline CDR1 reads SGDLS; CDR2 reads YYNGEE. V trimming: 4 bases; J trimming: 2 bases; junction bases outside the gene matches: 5. CDR3 bases: TGTGCCAGCAGCACCCAGACAGGGAACTATGGCTACACCTTC. Amino acids: CASSTQTGNYGYTF.

The rearrangement links TRBV10-3 to TRBJ1-1; maybe TRBD1 (5 bases). Looked up from germline, CDR1 is ENHRY and CDR2 is SYGVKD. Trimming cost V 10 bases and J 0 bases, with 15 bases left between them. CDR3 length: 14 amino acids. DNA for the CDR3: TGTGCCACCGGGGGGAAGGGGATGAACACTGAAGCTTTCTTT. It yields the protein CATGGKGMNTEAFF.

V and J are TRBV4-2 and TRBJ2-1, with TRBD2 matching 12 bases. J gave up 7 bases and V 4 bases, and 5 bases lay outside the gene matches. The CDR3 length is 15 residues. The V gene's germline CDR1 is LGHNA and CDR2 YNFKEQ. The chain's CDR3 is CASSLRLAGVNEQFF. The DNA for the CDR3 is TGTGCCAGCAGCCTCCGACTAGCGGGAGTGAATGAGCAGTTCTTC.

The V gene is TRBV10-3, the J gene TRBJ1-2; D gene ambiguous. The CDR3 is 13 amino acids. CDR1 ENHRY and CDR2 SYGVKD come from the germline V gene. The V end lost 2 bases, the J end lost 4 bases, and 8 bases lay between the germline ends. In DNA, the CDR3 is TGTGCCATCAGTGAGGGCCAGTCCTATGGCTACACCTTC. It specifies CAISEGQSYGYTF.

This chain connects TRBV2 to TRBJ2-3; D is unresolved. Trimming took off 0 bases at V and 10 bases at J, with 17 bases between the two ends. CDR3 length: 15 residues. CDR1 is SNHLY and CDR2 is FYNNEI in the germline V gene. CDR3 in DNA: TGTGCCAGCAGTGAAGCGCTTTACAGCCCCTTTGCGCAGTATTTT. As protein: CASSEALYSPFAQYF.

This chain uses TRBV6-1 with TRBJ2-1; 12 positions agree with TRBD2. V lost 11 bases to trimming and J lost 6 bases; unmatched junction nucleotides: 11. The CDR3 loop spans 15 amino acids. Germline V gene sequence: CDR1 MNHNS, CDR2 SASEGT. The CDR3 loop is CAVGKSSGGANEQFF. CDR3 coding DNA: TGTGCCGTTGGTAAATCTAGCGGGGGGGCCAATGAGCAGTTCTTC.

This clone was detected a few times. The CDR3 protein is CASSPRTGIYQPQHF. CDR3 nucleotides: TGTGCCAGCAGTCCCCGGACGGGGATCTATCAGCCCCAGCATTTT. V is TRBV28 and J is TRBJ1-5; D not resolved. The CDR3 spans 15 residues. Trimming took 5 bases from V and 5 from J, leaving 16 bases between them. Germline V CDR1 and CDR2: MDHEN, SYDVKM. Filled out from reference TRBV28 and TRBJ1-5, the complete variable domain reads DVKVTQSSRYLVKRTGEKVFLECVQDMDHENMFWYRQDPGLGLRLIYFSYDVKMKEKGDIPEGYSVSREKKERFSLILESASTNQTSMYLCASSPRTGIYQPQHFGDGTRLSIL.

Comments on this clone: Other DNA sequences within the sample encode an identical CDR3. The chain couples TRBV5-1 to TRBJ1-1; 11 bases line up with TRBD1. Looked up from germline, CDR1 is SGHRS and CDR2 is YFSETQ. This CDR3 has 14 amino acids. V lost 3 bases to trimming and J lost 4 bases; unmatched junction nucleotides: 2. Written as DNA, the CDR3 is TGCGCCAGCAGCTCCGGGACAGGGGGCACTGAAGCTTTCTTT. Protein: CASSSGTGGTEAFF.

The chain combines TRBV7-8 with TRBJ2-2; D is uncertain. V was trimmed by 0 bases and J by 6 bases, leaving 8 bases between them. This CDR3 comprises 14 residues. Germline CDR1 and CDR2: SGHVS and FQNEAQ. CDR3 sequence: CASSLARYPGELFF. In DNA form, the CDR3 reads TGTGCCAGCAGCTTAGCGCGGTATCCCGGGGAGCTGTTTTTT.

A single count supports this clone. The V gene is TRBV4-3, the J gene TRBJ1-2; D not certain. V lost 1 base to trimming and J lost 8 bases, with 20 bases between them. The CDR3 length is 16 residues. Germline loops: CDR1 LGHNA, CDR2 YSLEER. In nucleotides, the CDR3 is TGCGCCAGCAGCCAAGCACGGCCAGCAGGCTGGAGGGGCTACACCTTC. Its translation: CASSQARPAGWRGYTF.

Only a few counts were recorded for this clone. This chain links TRBV11-2 with TRBJ1-1; D remains unclear. The CDR3 is made up of 14 amino acids. V was pared by 4 bases and J by 6 bases, with 15 bases between. CDR1 and CDR2 (germline): SGHAT, FQNNGV. CDR3 bases: TGTGCCAGCAGCTCATCGACCAGGCGGGCTGAAGCTTTCTTT. This gives the protein CASSSSTRRAEAFF.

V and J are TRBV28 and TRBJ2-7; 8 bases are a match to TRBD1. The germline CDR1 and CDR2 sequences are MDHEN and SYDVKM. V shed 3 bases, J shed 5 bases, and the junction held 12 bases outside the gene matches. The CDR3 spans 16 residues. The CDR3 region has the DNA TGTGCCAGCAGTTTGGGTCGAGGACAGGGTAGCGACGAGCAGTACTTC. It encodes CASSLGRGQGSDEQYF. Using reference TRBV28 and TRBJ2-7 for the parts outside the CDR3, the full variable domain is DVKVTQSSRYLVKRTGEKVFLECVQDMDHENMFWYRQDPGLGLRLIYFSYDVKMKEKGDIPEGYSVSREKKERFSLILESASTNQTSMYLCASSLGRGQGSDEQYFGPGTRLTVT.

This clone was found a few times. The chain uses TRBV7-2 and TRBJ2-5; TRBD1 is a possible D gene (5 bases). The germline V gene encodes CDR1 SGHTA and CDR2 FQGNSA. V dropped 5 bases and J dropped 4 bases, with 11 bases sitting between them. The CDR3 runs 13 residues. The CDR3 DNA follows: TGTGCCAGCAGCGTATTTAGGGGAGAGACCCAGTACTTC. It is translated as CASSVFRGETQYF.

This clone turned up a few times. This chain links TRBV29-1 with TRBJ2-3; 7 bases line up with TRBD1. Trimming took 6 bases from V and 5 from J; bases not matched to a gene: 8. CDR1 and CDR2 (germline): SQVTM, ANQGSEA. The CDR3 runs to 13 residues. CDR3: CSVTGLAGDTQYF. CDR3 nucleotides: TGCAGCGTGACAGGGCTGGCGGGAGATACGCAGTATTTT.

V usage is TRBV6-5 and J usage is TRBJ1-2, with D perhaps matching TRBD1 (5 bases). CDR3 length: 13 residues. Germline V lookup: CDR1 MNHEY, CDR2 SVGAGI. Deletions cut 6 bases from V and 4 bases from J, with 12 bases between. The CDR3 DNA is TGTGCCAGCAGGGAGGGACGCAGCTATGGCTACACCTTC. Translating gives CASREGRSYGYTF.

The chain carries TRBV4-3 and TRBJ1-5; 10 positions agree with TRBD1. Germline-derived CDR1 and CDR2 are LGHNA and YSLEER. CDR3 length: 15 residues. The V gene end was trimmed by 0 bases and the J gene end by 7 bases; junction bases not matched to a gene: 3. As DNA, the CDR3 is TGCGCCAGCAGCCAAGAGACAGGGGGCGGCCAGCCCCAGCATTTT. It specifies CASSQETGGGQPQHF.

This clone was seen a single time. The J gene is TRBJ1-1, the V gene TRBV28; D is unclear. Looked up from germline, CDR1 is MDHEN and CDR2 is SYDVKM. The V and J ends lost 5 bases and 1 base respectively, with 11 bases between them. This CDR3 is built from 14 residues. CDR3 sequence: CASSPHSQNTEAFF. CDR3 nucleotide sequence: TGTGCCAGCAGTCCCCATTCCCAGAACACTGAAGCTTTCTTT.

The chain links TRBV4-2 to TRBJ1-1, with D unresolved. Per the germline V gene, CDR1 is LGHNA and CDR2 is YNFKEQ. CDR3 length: 12 residues. Trimming removed 0 bases from V and 11 bases from J, with 10 bases in between. This chain's CDR3 is CASSQDLLRAFF. Written as DNA, the CDR3 is TGTGCCAGCAGCCAAGATCTTCTGAGGGCTTTCTTT.

The rearrangement uses TRBV5-1 and TRBJ2-3; D is possibly TRBD2 (5 bases). The V end was cut by 6 bases, the J end by 4 bases, with 21 bases between. Germline loops: CDR1 SGHRS, CDR2 YFSETQ. The CDR3 loop spans 16 amino acids. The CDR3 loop is CASKPRAPVGADTQYF. The CDR3 DNA is TGCGCCAGCAAGCCTAGGGCCCCGGTCGGGGCAGATACGCAGTATTTT.

The V call is TRBV7-2, the J call TRBJ2-1, with D maybe TRBD1 (6 bases). The CDR3 consists of 15 residues. V shed 5 bases and J shed 5 bases, with 16 bases lying between them. Germline V gene sequence: CDR1 SGHTA, CDR2 FQGNSA. The CDR3 is CASSATPGTNNEQFF. CDR3 nucleotide sequence: TGTGCCAGCAGCGCAACCCCCGGGACAAACAATGAGCAGTTCTTC.

V gene TRBV5-4 combines with J gene TRBJ2-7; D remains unclear. This CDR3 has 12 residues. In germline, CDR1 is SGHNT, CDR2 YYREEE (reference sequence). V lost 0 bases and J lost 2, with 3 bases in between. The chain's CDR3 is CASSLGTYEQYF. The CDR3 nucleotides read TGTGCCAGCAGCTTGGGTACCTACGAGCAGTACTTC.

V is TRBV5-1 and J is TRBJ2-1, with 12 bases aligning to TRBD2. The germline CDR1 and CDR2 sequences are SGHRS and YFSETQ. The V gene end was trimmed by 2 bases and the J gene end by 10 bases; junction bases not matched to a gene: 7. This CDR3 has 15 amino acids. This CDR3 is CASSFGTSGREEQFF. In DNA form, the CDR3 reads TGCGCCAGCAGCTTTGGGACTAGCGGGCGGGAGGAGCAGTTCTTC.

This chain connects TRBV7-8 to TRBJ2-1, with D unclear. Germline CDR1 is SGHVS and CDR2 is FQNEAQ. V lost 6 bases and J 3 bases, leaving 12 bases between the germline ends. The CDR3 sequence is 14 residues long. The CDR3 nucleotides are TGTGCCAGCAGTCAACGGTCTATCTACAATGAGCAGTTCTTC. Translated, it gives CASSQRSIYNEQFF.

The V call is TRBV5-4, the J call TRBJ2-7; possibly TRBD1 for D (5 bases). This CDR3 contains 15 residues. CDR1 and CDR2 (germline): SGHNT, YYREEE (reference sequence). Deletions cut 0 bases from V and 0 bases from J, with 10 bases between. The CDR3 loop reads CASSLGQDISYEQYF. The DNA for the CDR3 is TGTGCCAGCAGCTTGGGGCAGGACATCTCCTACGAGCAGTACTTC.

The chain joins TRBV2 to TRBJ2-2; D not certain. CDR1 is SNHLY and CDR2 is FYNNEI in the germline V gene. The V end was cut by 7 bases, the J end by 0 bases, with 6 bases between. CDR3 size: 13 residues. The DNA of the CDR3 is TGTGCCAGCATTCGTACGAACACCGGGGAGCTGTTTTTT. Amino acid sequence: CASIRTNTGELFF.

This clone was detected only once. The gene calls are TRBV23-1 and TRBJ1-5; 7 positions agree with TRBD1. TRBV23-1 qualifies as an ORF whose function is uncertain. Trimming cost V 3 bases and J 4 bases; bases outside gene matches: 12. The CDR3 has 17 amino acids. CDR3 loop: CASSHRRTGCENQPQHF. The CDR3 region has the DNA TGCGCCAGCAGTCACCGCCGGACAGGATGTGAGAATCAGCCCCAGCATTTT.

This clone was counted only a few times. The J gene is TRBJ1-5, the V gene TRBV19; no definite D call. The germline CDR1 and CDR2 sequences are LNHDA and SQIVND (reference sequence). CDR3 length equals 15 residues. V lost 3 bases and J lost 2, with 11 bases in between. CDR3 loop: CASSIFGGGNQPQHF. The DNA of the CDR3 is TGTGCCAGTAGTATTTTTGGAGGAGGCAATCAGCCCCAGCATTTT.

This clone was recorded only once. The chain joins TRBV6-1 to TRBJ2-5; D is ambiguous. CDR3 length: 14 residues. V was clipped by 6 bases and J by 4 bases, with 15 bases between them. The germline V gene encodes CDR1 MNHNS and CDR2 SASEGT. The CDR3 region is CASSGRGRGETQYF. The CDR3 DNA reads as TGTGCCAGCAGCGGTAGAGGCCGCGGAGAGACCCAGTACTTC.